The 21 T cell receptor beta chains below all came from one sample that was sequenced in a study of OX40 agonist ivuxolimab in advanced cancers. Library prep was done by the immunoSEQ multiplex PCR assay. As stored in TCRdb, this immuneACCESS dataset retains in-frame rearrangements with V and J assigned. A fraction of the clones does not appear; measured against another copy, unresolved V genes explain less than half of the discrepancy, and the remainder lacks a known reason. Across this sample there are 45,000 or so clones, with 80% seen only once. About 4.4% of the sample belongs to the ten largest clones. Sequences were derived from CD4+ or CD8+ T cells sorted from blood, sampled in a trial of the OX40 agonist ivuxolimab. The receptor source for this set is an adult with an advanced solid tumor such as melanoma, head and neck, liver or kidney cancer.

The chain joins TRBV7-2 to TRBJ2-5; D is possibly TRBD1 (6 bases). CDR1 is SGHTA and CDR2 is FQGNSA in the germline V gene. Between the trimmed V and J ends, which lost 5 bases and 5 bases, there was a span of 18 bases. This CDR3 comprises 15 residues. For the CDR3, the DNA is TGTGCCAGCAGCGCCACGAGTCAGGGGCGGGAGACCCAGTACTTC. It codes for CASSATSQGRETQYF.

This clone appeared once. The rearrangement joins TRBV5-3 to TRBJ2-5; 8 positions agree with TRBD1. TRBV5-3 is treated as an ORF (open reading frame) with a function not yet certain. The CDR3 loop spans 16 amino acids. J lost 4 bases, V lost 4 bases, and 12 bases had no gene match. CDR3 sequence reads: CARSTWTGIKGETQYF. CDR3 coding DNA: TGTGCCAGAAGCACTTGGACAGGGATTAAAGGAGAGACCCAGTACTTC.

This chain connects TRBV9 to TRBJ2-6; D ambiguous. Deletions cut 0 bases from V and 4 bases from J, with 8 bases between. The CDR3 length is 15 residues. Germline loops: CDR1 SGDLS, CDR2 YYNGEE. The CDR3 sequence: CASSVGSIGANVLTF. DNA of the CDR3: TGTGCCAGCAGCGTAGGGTCAATAGGGGCCAACGTCCTGACTTTC.

This clone was seen a few times. The CDR3 DNA is TGTGCCATCAGCCAGGGTTCCCTCGAGCAGTACTTC. As protein: CAISQGSLEQYF. The chain couples TRBV10-3 to TRBJ2-7; perhaps TRBD1 as D (5 bases). Germline V gene sequence: CDR1 ENHRY, CDR2 SYGVKD. The V gene lost 6 bases and the J gene lost 6 bases, with 12 bases spanning the gap. The CDR3 runs 12 residues.

The sample holds one count of this clone. This sequence joins TRBV7-2 and TRBJ2-1, with 7 bases matching TRBD2. J was trimmed by 6 bases and V by 5 bases; bases with no gene match: 10. CDR3 length: 15 amino acids. Germline CDR1 is SGHTA and CDR2 is FQGNSA. The CDR3 coding sequence is TGTGCCAGCAGCATTAGTGGGACTAAAGGCAATGAGCAGTTCTTC. Amino acids: CASSISGTKGNEQFF.

The CDR3 spells CASSLGQEAFF. The CDR3 DNA sequence: TGCGCCAGCAGCTTGGGGCAGGAAGCTTTCTTT. V and J are TRBV5-1 and TRBJ1-1; D is unclear. Germline-derived CDR1 and CDR2 are SGHRS and YFSETQ. The CDR3 consists of 11 residues. The V end lost 0 bases, the J end lost 8 bases, and 5 bases lay between the germline ends.

This clone was seen just once. This sequence joins TRBV5-6 and TRBJ1-1; D is perhaps TRBD1 (5 bases). The CDR3 has 14 amino acids. Trimming shortened V by 4 bases and J by 11 bases, and 21 bases separated the two germline ends. The germline V gene has CDR1 SGHDT and CDR2 YYEEEE. The DNA for the CDR3 is TGTGCCAGCAGCCCAGAAATGAGGGGACTTGGGGCTTTCTTT. This gives the protein CASSPEMRGLGAFF.

The CDR3 DNA sequence: TGTGCCAGCAGCTTAGCGGGGACAGGGGCCTACAATGAGCAGTTCTTC. This encodes CASSLAGTGAYNEQFF. The chain links TRBV11-2 to TRBJ2-1, with 10 bases aligning to TRBD1. The V and J ends lost 1 base and 2 bases, in that order; junction bases with no gene match: 2. The CDR3 is made up of 16 amino acids. Germline CDR1 and CDR2: SGHAT and FQNNGV.

This rearrangement joins TRBV6-6 to TRBJ1-6; D might be TRBD1 (6 bases). This CDR3 is built from 15 residues. Per germline, CDR1 MNHNY and CDR2 SVGAGI (reference sequence). Trimming removed 5 bases from V and 7 bases from J, with 15 bases in between. CDR3 sequence (DNA): TGTGCCAGCAGTCGGACAGTATTCCGGAATTCACCCCTCCACTTT. Translated, it gives CASSRTVFRNSPLHF.

The J gene is TRBJ1-6, the V gene TRBV19; maybe TRBD1 (5 bases). This CDR3 is built from 12 residues. V was cut by 8 bases and J by 8 bases, with 10 bases left in between. Germline V gene lookup returns CDR1 LNHDA and CDR2 SQIVND (reference sequence). The CDR3 bases are TGTGCCAGTCGCAGGGTTGATTCACCCCTCCACTTT. The encoded protein is CASRRVDSPLHF.

The rearrangement joins TRBV5-1 to TRBJ1-1, with no clear D. This CDR3 has 14 residues. V shed 0 bases and J shed 8 bases, with 14 bases lying between them. From germline, CDR1 is SGHRS and CDR2 YFSETQ. The CDR3 here is CASSLGEWTGEAFF. Here the CDR3 DNA reads TGCGCCAGCAGCTTGGGAGAGTGGACGGGGGAAGCTTTCTTT.

J is TRBJ2-1 and V is TRBV18, with D possibly being TRBD2 (7 bases). V was clipped by 4 bases and J by 10 bases, with 8 bases between them. There are 11 residues in the CDR3. Germline V gene lookup returns CDR1 KGHSH and CDR2 LQKENI. CDR3 nucleotides: TGTGCCAGCTCACGCGGGGGCGAGCAGTTCTTC. Amino acids: CASSRGGEQFF.

Written as DNA, the CDR3 is TGTGCCAGCAGCCCTATGACAGGGAACTATGGCTACACCTTC. Translated, it gives CASSPMTGNYGYTF. The rearrangement joins TRBV7-3 to TRBJ1-2, with 7 bases fitting TRBD1. Unmatched junction bases numbered 5, after V lost 5 bases and J lost 2 bases. The CDR3 has 14 amino acids. Per the germline V gene, CDR1 is SGHTA and CDR2 is FQGTGA.

This chain uses TRBV5-1 with TRBJ1-3, with D unclear. Germline assignment: CDR1 SGHRS and CDR2 YFSETQ. The length of the CDR3 is 12 residues. Trimming shortened V by 7 bases and J by 0 bases, and 5 bases separated the two germline ends. As DNA, the CDR3 is TGCGCCAGCGGAGACTCTGGAAACACCATATATTTT. It is translated as CASGDSGNTIYF. The complete variable domain, with remaining parts taken from reference TRBV5-1 and TRBJ1-3, reads KAGVTQTPRYLIKTRGQQVTLSCSPISGHRSVSWYQQTPGQGLQFLFEYFSETQRNKGNFPGRFSGRQFSNSRSEMNVSTLELGDSALYLCASGDSGNTIYFGEGSWLTVV.

The chain carries TRBV7-2 and TRBJ1-5; 9 nucleotides align to TRBD1. V trimming: 8 bases; J trimming: 4 bases; junction bases outside the gene matches: 9. Germline V gives CDR1 SGHTA, CDR2 FQGNSA. This CDR3 contains 15 residues. The CDR3 protein is CASSRGGTGNQPQHF. The CDR3 DNA is TGTGCCAGCTCCCGAGGTGGGACAGGGAATCAGCCCCAGCATTTT.

The chain couples TRBV14 to TRBJ2-7; 7 nucleotides line up with TRBD1. V lost 2 bases, J lost 0 bases, and 1 base stayed unmatched. CDR1 SGHDN and CDR2 FVKESK come from the germline V gene. The CDR3 totals 14 residues. CDR3 region: CASSQSGGSYEQYF. The CDR3 DNA sequence: TGTGCCAGCAGCCAATCAGGGGGCTCCTACGAGCAGTACTTC.

The chain recombines TRBV19 with TRBJ1-3, with D tentatively TRBD1 (5 bases). This CDR3 has 15 amino acids. The V and J ends lost 5 bases and 3 bases respectively, with 14 bases between them. Germline values: CDR1 LNHDA, CDR2 SQIVND (reference sequence). The CDR3 reads CASSPRAGDGNTIYF. The CDR3 nucleotides are TGTGCCAGTAGTCCTCGGGCGGGGGATGGAAACACCATATATTTT.

This clone was counted a single time. The gene calls are TRBV19 and TRBJ2-2; 9 nucleotides align to TRBD1. The germline V gene has CDR1 LNHDA and CDR2 SQIVND (reference sequence). V gave up 5 bases and J gave up 5 bases; unmatched junction bases: 3. CDR3 size: 14 residues. CDR3 DNA sequence: TGTGCCAGTAGTCGGGGACAGGGTACCGGGGAGCTGTTTTTT. As protein: CASSRGQGTGELFF.

The rearrangement links TRBV6-6 to TRBJ2-7, with D possibly TRBD1 on 6 matching bases. The V end was cut by 2 bases, the J end by 1 base, with 15 bases between. The germline gives CDR1 MNHNY, CDR2 SVGAGI (reference sequence). The CDR3 sequence is 16 residues long. Here the CDR3 reads CASSYGGVTGSYEQYF. In nucleotides, the CDR3 is TGTGCCAGCAGTTACGGAGGAGTGACAGGATCCTACGAGCAGTACTTC.

The chain uses TRBV6-1 and TRBJ1-5, with 8 nucleotides matching TRBD1. Germline trimming cut 2 bases from V and 7 bases from J; bases unmatched to any gene: 7. Germline values: CDR1 MNHNS, CDR2 SASEGT. The CDR3 is 15 residues long. The CDR3 sequence: CASSELGQGGQPQHF. DNA of the CDR3: TGTGCCAGCAGTGAACTAGGACAGGGAGGGCAGCCCCAGCATTTT.

This rearrangement joins TRBV5-6 to TRBJ1-1; D is perhaps TRBD1 (6 bases). Germline V gene sequence: CDR1 SGHDT, CDR2 YYEEEE. Deletions cut 0 bases from V and 7 bases from J, with 13 bases between. The CDR3 spans 14 residues. CDR3 nucleotides: TGTGCCAGCAGCTTGGCTATATCGACAGGTGAAGCTTTCTTT. Translating it yields CASSLAISTGEAFF.